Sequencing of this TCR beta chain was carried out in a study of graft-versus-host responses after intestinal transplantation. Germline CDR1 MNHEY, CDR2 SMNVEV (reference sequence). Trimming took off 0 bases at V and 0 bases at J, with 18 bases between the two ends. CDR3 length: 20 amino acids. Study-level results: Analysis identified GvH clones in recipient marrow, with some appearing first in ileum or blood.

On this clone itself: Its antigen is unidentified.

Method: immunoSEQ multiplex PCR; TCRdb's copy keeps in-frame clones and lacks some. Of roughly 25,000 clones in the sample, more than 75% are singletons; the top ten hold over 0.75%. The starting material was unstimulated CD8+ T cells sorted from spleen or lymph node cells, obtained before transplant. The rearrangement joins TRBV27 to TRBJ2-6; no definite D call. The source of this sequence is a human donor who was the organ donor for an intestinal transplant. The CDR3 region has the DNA TGTGCCAGCAGTTTATCCTCCAACAAAAATTTCCTCTCTGGGGCCAACGTCCTGACTTTC. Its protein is CASSLSSNKNFLSGANVLTF.